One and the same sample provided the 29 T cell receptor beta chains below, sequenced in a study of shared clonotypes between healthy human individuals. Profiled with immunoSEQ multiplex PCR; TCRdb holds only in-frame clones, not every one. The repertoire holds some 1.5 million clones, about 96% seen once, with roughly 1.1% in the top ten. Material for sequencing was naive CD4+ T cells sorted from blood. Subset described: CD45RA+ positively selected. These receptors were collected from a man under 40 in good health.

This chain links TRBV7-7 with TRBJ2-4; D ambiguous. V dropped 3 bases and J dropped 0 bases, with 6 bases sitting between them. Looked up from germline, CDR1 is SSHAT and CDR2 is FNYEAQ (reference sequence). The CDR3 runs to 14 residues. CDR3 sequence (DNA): TGTGCCAGCAGCTTGTTTCTAGCCAAAAACATTCAGTACTTC. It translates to CASSLFLAKNIQYF. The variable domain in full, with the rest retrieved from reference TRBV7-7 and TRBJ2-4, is GAGVSQSPRYKVTKRGQDVTLRCDPISSHATLYWYQQALGQGPEFLTYFNYEAQPDKSGLPSDRFSAERPEGSISTLTIQRTEQRDSAMYRCASSLFLAKNIQYFGAGTRLSVL.

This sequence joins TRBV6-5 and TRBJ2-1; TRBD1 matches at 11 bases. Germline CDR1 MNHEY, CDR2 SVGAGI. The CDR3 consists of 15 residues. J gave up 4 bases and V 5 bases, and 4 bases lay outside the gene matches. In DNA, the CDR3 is TGTGCCAGCAGTGCCCGGGACAGGGGGTACAATGAGCAGTTCTTC. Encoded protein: CASSARDRGYNEQFF.

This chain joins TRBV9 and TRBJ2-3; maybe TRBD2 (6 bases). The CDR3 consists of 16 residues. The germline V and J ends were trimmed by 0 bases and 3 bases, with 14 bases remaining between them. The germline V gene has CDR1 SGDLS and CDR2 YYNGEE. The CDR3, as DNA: TGTGCCAGCAGCGTAGCTATGGCTAGCGCGACAGATACGCAGTATTTT. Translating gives CASSVAMASATDTQYF.

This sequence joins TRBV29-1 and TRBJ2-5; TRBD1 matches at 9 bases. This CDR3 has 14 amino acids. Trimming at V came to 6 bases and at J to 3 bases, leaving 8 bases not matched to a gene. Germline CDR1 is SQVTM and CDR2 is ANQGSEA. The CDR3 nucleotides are TGCAGCGTGACCCCACAGGGGGCTAAAGAGACCCAGTACTTC. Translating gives CSVTPQGAKETQYF.

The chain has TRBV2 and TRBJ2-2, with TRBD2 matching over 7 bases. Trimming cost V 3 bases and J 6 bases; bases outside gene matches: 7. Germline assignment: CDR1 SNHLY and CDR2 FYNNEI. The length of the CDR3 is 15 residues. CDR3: CASSDTAGRAGELFF. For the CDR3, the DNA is TGTGCCAGCAGTGACACGGCAGGGAGGGCCGGGGAGCTGTTTTTT. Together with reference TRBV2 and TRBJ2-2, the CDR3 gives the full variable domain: EPEVTQTPSHQVTQMGQEVILRCVPISNHLYFYWYRQILGQKVEFLVSFYNNEISEKSEIFDDQFSVERPDGSNFTLKIRSTKLEDSAMYFCASSDTAGRAGELFFGEGSRLTVL.

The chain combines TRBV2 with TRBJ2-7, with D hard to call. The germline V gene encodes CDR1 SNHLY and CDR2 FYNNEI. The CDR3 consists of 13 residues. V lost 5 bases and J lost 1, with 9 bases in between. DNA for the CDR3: TGTGCCAGCAGTCCCCCGACATCCTACGAGCAGTACTTC. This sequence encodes CASSPPTSYEQYF.

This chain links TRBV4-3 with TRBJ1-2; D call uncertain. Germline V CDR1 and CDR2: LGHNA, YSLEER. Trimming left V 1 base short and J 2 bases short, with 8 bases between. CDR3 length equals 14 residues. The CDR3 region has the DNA TGCGCCAGCAGCCAAGCATGGAGGAACTATGGCTACACCTTC. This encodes CASSQAWRNYGYTF.

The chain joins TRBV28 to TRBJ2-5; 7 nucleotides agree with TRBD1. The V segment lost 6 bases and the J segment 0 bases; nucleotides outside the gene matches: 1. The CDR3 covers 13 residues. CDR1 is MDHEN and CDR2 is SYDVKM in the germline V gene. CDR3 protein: CASSGQDQETQYF. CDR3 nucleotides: TGTGCCAGCAGCGGACAGGACCAAGAGACCCAGTACTTC.

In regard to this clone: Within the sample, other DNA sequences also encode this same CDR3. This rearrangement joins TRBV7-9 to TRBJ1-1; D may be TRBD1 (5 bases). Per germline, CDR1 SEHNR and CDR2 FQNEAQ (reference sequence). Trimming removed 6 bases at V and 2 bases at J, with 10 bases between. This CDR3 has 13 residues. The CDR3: CASRRTGNTEAFF. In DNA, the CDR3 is TGTGCCAGCAGACGTACAGGAAACACTGAAGCTTTCTTT.

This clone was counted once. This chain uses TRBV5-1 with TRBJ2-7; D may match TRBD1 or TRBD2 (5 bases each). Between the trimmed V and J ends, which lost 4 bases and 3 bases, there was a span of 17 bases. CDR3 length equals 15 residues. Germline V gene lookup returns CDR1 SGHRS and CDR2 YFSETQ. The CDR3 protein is CASSALRDRNYEQYF. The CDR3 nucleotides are TGCGCCAGCAGCGCTCTACGGGACCGAAACTACGAGCAGTACTTC.

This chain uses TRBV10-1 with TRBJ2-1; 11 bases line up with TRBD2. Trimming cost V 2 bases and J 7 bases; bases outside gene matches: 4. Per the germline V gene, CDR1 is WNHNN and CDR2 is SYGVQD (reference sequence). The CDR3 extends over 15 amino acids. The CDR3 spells CASSEASGRMNEQFF. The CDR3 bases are TGCGCCAGCAGTGAGGCTAGCGGGAGGATGAATGAGCAGTTCTTC.

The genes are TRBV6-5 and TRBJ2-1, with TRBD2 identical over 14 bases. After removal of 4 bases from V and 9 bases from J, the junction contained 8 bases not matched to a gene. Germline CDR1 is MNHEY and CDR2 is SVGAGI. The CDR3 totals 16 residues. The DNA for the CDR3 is TGTGCCAGCAGTTTCCGGACTAGCGGGAGGCGAGGTGAGCAGTTCTTC. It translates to CASSFRTSGRRGEQFF.

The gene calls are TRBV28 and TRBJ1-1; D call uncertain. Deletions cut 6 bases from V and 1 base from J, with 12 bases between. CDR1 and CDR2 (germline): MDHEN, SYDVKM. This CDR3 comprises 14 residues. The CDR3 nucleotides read TGTGCCAGCAGCCTTTTGGACGGGAACACTGAAGCTTTCTTT. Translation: CASSLLDGNTEAFF.

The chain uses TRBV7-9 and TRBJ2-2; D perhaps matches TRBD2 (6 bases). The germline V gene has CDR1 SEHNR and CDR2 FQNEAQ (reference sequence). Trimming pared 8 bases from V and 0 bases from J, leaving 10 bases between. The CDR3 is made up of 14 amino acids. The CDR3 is CASSRGANTGELFF. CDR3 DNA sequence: TGTGCCAGCTCGCGGGGCGCGAACACCGGGGAGCTGTTTTTT. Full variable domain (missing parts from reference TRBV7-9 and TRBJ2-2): DTGVSQNPRHKITKRGQNVTFRCDPISEHNRLYWYRQTLGQGPEFLTYFQNEAQLEKSRLLSDRFSAERPKGSFSTLEIQRTEQGDSAMYLCASSRGANTGELFFGEGSRLTVL.

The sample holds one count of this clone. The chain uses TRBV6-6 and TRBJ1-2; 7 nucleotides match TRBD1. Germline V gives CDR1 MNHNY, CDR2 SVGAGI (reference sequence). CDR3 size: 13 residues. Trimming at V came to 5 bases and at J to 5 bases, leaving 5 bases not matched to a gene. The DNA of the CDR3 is TGTGCCAGCAGTAACCCAGGGGGTTATGGCTACACCTTC. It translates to CASSNPGGYGYTF.

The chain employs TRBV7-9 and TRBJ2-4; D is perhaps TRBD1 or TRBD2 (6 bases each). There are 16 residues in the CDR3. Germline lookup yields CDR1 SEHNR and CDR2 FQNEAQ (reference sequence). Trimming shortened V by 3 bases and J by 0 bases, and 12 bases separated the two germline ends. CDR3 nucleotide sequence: TGTGCCAGCAGCTTTTGGGGGGCCTTAGCCAAAAACATTCAGTACTTC. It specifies CASSFWGALAKNIQYF.

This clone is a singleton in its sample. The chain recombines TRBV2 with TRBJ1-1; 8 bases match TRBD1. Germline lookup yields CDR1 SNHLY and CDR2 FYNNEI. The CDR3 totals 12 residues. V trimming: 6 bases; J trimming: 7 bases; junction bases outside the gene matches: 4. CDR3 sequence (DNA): TGTGCCAGCAGGCCGGGACAGGTTGAAGCTTTCTTT. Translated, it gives CASRPGQVEAFF.

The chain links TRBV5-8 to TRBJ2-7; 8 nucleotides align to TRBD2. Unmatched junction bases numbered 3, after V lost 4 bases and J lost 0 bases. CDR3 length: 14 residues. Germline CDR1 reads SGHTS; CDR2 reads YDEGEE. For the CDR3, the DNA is TGTGCCAGCAGCCGGGGGGGACCCTCCTACGAGCAGTACTTC. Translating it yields CASSRGGPSYEQYF.

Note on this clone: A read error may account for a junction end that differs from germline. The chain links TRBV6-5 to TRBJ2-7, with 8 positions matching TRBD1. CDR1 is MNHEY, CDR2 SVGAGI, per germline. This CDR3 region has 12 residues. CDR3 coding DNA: TGTGCCAGCAGTCTCGGACAGGGAGGCATGAACTTC. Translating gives CASSLGQGGMNF.

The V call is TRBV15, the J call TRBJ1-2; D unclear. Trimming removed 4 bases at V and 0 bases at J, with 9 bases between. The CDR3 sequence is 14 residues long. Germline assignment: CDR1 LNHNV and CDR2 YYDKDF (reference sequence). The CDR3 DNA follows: TGTGCCACCAGCAAGGGCGCTACTAACTATGGCTACACCTTC. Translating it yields CATSKGATNYGYTF.

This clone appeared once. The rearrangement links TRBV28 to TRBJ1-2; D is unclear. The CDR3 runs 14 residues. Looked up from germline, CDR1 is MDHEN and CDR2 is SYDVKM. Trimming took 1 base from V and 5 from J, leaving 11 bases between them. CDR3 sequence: CASSLSYPQYGYTF. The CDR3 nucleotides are TGTGCCAGCAGTTTATCGTACCCGCAGTATGGCTACACCTTC.

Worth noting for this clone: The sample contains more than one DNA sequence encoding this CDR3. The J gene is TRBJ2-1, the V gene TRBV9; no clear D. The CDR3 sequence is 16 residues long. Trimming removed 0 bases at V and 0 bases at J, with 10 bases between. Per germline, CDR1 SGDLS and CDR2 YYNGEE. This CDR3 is CASSVAPLSSYNEQFF. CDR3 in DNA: TGTGCCAGCAGCGTAGCTCCCCTGAGCTCCTACAATGAGCAGTTCTTC.

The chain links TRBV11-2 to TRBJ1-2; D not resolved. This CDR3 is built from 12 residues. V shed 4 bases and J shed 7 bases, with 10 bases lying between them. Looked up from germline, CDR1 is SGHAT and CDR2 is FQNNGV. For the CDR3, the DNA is TGTGCCAGCAGCTCGGAAACGAGTGGCTACACCTTC. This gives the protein CASSSETSGYTF.

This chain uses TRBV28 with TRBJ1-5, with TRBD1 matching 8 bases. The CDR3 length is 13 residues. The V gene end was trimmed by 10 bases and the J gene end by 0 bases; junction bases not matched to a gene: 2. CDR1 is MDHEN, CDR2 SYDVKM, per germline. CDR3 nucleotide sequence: TGTGCCAACAGGGGGAGTAGCAATCAGCCCCAGCATTTT. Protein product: CANRGSSNQPQHF.

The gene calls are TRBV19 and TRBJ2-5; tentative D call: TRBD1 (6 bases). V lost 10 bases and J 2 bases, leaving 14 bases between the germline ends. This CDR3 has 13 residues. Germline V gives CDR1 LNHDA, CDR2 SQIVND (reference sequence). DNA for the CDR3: TGTGCCACAACAGGGACATCTCAAGAGACCCAGTACTTC. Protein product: CATTGTSQETQYF. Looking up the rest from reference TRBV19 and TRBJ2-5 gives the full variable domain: DGGITQSPKYLFRKEGQNVTLSCEQNLNHDAMYWYRQDPGQGLRLIYYSQIVNDFQKGDIAEGYSVSREKKESFPLTVTSAQKNPTAFYLCATTGTSQETQYFGPGTRLLVL.

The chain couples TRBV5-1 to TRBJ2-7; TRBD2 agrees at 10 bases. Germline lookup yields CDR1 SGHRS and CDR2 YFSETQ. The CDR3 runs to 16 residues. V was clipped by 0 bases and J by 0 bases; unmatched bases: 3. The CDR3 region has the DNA TGCGCCAGCAGCTTGGGACTAGCGGGTCTCTCCTACGAGCAGTACTTC. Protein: CASSLGLAGLSYEQYF. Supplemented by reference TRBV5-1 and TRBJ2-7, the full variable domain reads KAGVTQTPRYLIKTRGQQVTLSCSPISGHRSVSWYQQTPGQGLQFLFEYFSETQRNKGNFPGRFSGRQFSNSRSEMNVSTLELGDSALYLCASSLGLAGLSYEQYFGPGTRLTVT.

CDR3 nucleotides: TGTGCCAGCTCACCAAGATTCGACGAGCAGTACTTC. Translated, it gives CASSPRFDEQYF. The rearrangement joins TRBV18 to TRBJ2-7; D is unresolved. The germline gives CDR1 KGHSH, CDR2 LQKENI. Trimming pared 2 bases from V and 5 bases from J, leaving 7 bases between. The CDR3 is 12 residues long.

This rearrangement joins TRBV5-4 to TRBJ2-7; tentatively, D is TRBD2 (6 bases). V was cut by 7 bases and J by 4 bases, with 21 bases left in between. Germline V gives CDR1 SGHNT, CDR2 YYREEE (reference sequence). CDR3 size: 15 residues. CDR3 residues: CASGRMDRRGYEQYF. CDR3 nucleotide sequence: TGTGCCAGCGGCCGGATGGACCGGCGGGGATACGAGCAGTACTTC. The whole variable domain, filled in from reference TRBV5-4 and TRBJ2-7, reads ETGVTQSPTHLIKTRGQQVTLRCSSQSGHNTVSWYQQALGQGPQFIFQYYREEENGRGNFPPRFSGLQFPNYSSELNVNALELDDSALYLCASGRMDRRGYEQYFGPGTRLTVT.

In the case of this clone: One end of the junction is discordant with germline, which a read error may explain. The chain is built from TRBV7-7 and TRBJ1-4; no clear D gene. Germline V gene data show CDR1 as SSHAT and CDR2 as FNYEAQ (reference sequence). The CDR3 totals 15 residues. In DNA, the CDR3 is TGTGCTAGCAGCCCAGGAGCCGCAACTAATGAAAAACTGTTTTTT. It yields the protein CASSPGAATNEKLFF.